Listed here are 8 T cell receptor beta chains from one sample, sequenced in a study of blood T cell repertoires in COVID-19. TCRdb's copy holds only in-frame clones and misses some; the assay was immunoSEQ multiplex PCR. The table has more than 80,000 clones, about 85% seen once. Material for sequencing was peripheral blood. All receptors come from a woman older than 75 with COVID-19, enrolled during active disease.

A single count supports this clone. CDR3 nucleotides: TGTGCCAGCAGTCCAGGACTGCCCAGCAATGAGCAGTTCTTC. The encoded protein is CASSPGLPSNEQFF. The chain combines TRBV11-3 with TRBJ2-1; D might be TRBD2 (5 bases). Germline V gives CDR1 SGHNT, CDR2 YENEEA. This CDR3 has 14 amino acids. Trimming stripped 6 bases from V and 6 bases from J, with 15 bases between.

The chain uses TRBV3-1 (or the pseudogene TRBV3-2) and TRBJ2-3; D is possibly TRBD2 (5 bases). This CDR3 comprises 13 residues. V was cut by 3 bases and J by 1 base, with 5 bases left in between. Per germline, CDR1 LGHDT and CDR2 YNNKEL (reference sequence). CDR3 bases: TGTGCCAGCAGCCATAGCGGCACAGATACGCAGTATTTT. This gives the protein CASSHSGTDTQYF.

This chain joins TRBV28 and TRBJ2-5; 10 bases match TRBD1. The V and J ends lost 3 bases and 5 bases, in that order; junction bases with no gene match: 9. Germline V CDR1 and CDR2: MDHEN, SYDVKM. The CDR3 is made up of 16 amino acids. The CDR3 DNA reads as TGTGCCAGCAGTTTTCGGACCGGACAGGGGGTGGAGACCCAGTACTTC. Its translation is CASSFRTGQGVETQYF.

The CDR3 here is CASSYWSSPVGGGVKLFF. The CDR3 DNA follows: TGTGCCAGCAGTTACTGGTCGAGTCCAGTTGGAGGTGGCGTAAAACTGTTTTTT. The chain combines TRBV6-2 or TRBV6-3 with TRBJ1-4, with D unclear. V lost 1 base and J lost 10, with 25 bases in between. Germline values: CDR1 MNHEY, CDR2 SVGEGT. The CDR3 totals 18 residues.

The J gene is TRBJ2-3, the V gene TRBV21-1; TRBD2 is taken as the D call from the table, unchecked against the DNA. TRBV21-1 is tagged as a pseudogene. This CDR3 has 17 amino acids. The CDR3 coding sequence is TGTGCCAGCAGCCAAGTGCCCACGGGAGGAGGCACAGATACGCAGTATTTT. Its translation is CASSQVPTGGGTDTQYF.

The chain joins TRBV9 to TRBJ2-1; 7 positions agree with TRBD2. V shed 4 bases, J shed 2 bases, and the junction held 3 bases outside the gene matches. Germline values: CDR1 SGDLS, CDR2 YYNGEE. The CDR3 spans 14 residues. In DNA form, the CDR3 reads TGTGCCAGCAGCCTCAGCGGGGCCTACAATGAGCAGTTCTTC. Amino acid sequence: CASSLSGAYNEQFF.

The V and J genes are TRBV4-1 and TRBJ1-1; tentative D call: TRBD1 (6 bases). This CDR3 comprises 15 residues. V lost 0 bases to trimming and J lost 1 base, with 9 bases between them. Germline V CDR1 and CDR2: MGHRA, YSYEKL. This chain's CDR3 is CASSQEGGGNTEAFF. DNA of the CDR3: TGCGCCAGCAGCCAAGAAGGGGGTGGGAACACTGAAGCTTTCTTT.

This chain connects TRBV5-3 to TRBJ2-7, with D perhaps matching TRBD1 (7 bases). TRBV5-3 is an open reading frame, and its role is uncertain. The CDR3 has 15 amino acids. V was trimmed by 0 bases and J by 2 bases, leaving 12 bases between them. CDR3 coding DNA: TGTGCCAGAAGCTTGGGACAGGGAGGTCCCTACGAGCAGTACTTC. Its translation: CARSLGQGGPYEQYF.